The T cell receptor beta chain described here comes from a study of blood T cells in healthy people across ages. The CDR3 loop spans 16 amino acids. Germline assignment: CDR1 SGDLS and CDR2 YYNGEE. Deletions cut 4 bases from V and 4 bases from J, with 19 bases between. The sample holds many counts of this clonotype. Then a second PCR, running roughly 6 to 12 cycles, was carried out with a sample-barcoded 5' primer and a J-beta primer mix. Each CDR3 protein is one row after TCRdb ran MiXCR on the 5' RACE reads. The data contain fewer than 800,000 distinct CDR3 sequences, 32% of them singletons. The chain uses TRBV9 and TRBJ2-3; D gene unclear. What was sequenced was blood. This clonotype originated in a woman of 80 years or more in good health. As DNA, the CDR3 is TGTGCCAGCAGCCCCGGACCTCACGCATTGGCAGATACGCAGTATTTT. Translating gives CASSPGPHALADTQYF.